This TCR beta chain was captured in a study of regulatory T cells in long-lasting Graves disease. The study, taken as a whole, reports: Persistent disease was associated with favored TRBV28 usage and with favored use of TRBJ1-2 and TRBJ2-5.

Ten or more counts support this clonotype. What it binds is not known. Arm-PCR of CDR3 regions with iRepertoire HTBI primers generated TCR beta libraries. TCRdb itself ran the multiplex PCR reads through MiXCR, one entry per CDR3 protein. The table includes 450,000 to 700,000 distinct CDR3 sequences, roughly 14% detected once. There are 16 residues in the CDR3. Germline values: CDR1 SQVTM, CDR2 ANQGSEA. With V trimmed by 0 bases and J by 7 bases, 12 bases remained unmatched. Time point reported: newly diagnosed GD, antithyroid drugs for less than 3 months. PBMC RNA was the source of the TCR library. The sample was also linked to a second study, of T cells in Graves' hyperthyroidism and ophthalmopathy.

The chain has TRBV29-1 and TRBJ2-4, with TRBD2 identical over 7 bases. The TCR originated in a man younger than 45 with Graves disease. The sample consisted of peripheral blood mononuclear cells (PBMCs), taken at new diagnosis, from a patient treated with antithyroid drugs. CDR3 amino acids: CSVEEREGRARNIQYF. The CDR3 region has the DNA TGCAGCGTTGAAGAGAGGGAGGGTCGGGCTAGGAACATTCAGTACTTC.